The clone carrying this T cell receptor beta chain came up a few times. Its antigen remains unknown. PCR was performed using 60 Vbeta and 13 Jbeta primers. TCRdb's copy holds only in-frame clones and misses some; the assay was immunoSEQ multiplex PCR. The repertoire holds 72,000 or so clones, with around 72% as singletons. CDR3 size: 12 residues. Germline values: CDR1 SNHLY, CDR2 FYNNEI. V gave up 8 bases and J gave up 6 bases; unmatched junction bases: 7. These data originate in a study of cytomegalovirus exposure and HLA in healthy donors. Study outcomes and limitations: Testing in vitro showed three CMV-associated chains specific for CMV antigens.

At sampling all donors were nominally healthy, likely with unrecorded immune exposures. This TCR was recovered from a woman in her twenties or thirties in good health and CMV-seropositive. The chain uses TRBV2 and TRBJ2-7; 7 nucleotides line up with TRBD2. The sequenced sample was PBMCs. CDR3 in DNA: TGTGCCAGCCGGGAGGTCCGATCCGAGCAGTACTTC. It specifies CASREVRSEQYF.